The clone carrying this T cell receptor beta chain was seen a few times. The entry originates in a study of blood T cell repertoires in COVID-19. Looking at the study overall: Samples of COVID-19 (acute and convalescent) were obtained from the United States, Italy and Spain.

Trimming shortened V by 3 bases and J by 3 bases, and 15 bases separated the two germline ends. The length of the CDR3 is 16 residues. Germline V gene lookup returns CDR1 SGHNT and CDR2 YYREEE (reference sequence). Per the authors' pipeline: Using reference gene primer amplification, nucleated cell counts were estimated. Profiling relied on immunoSEQ multiplex PCR, and the TCRdb table lists in-frame clones only, not all of them. V and J calls and clone size are copied from that table; D and trimming were computed from the DNA. The profile covers roughly 81,000 clones, with about nine tenths appearing a single time and under 2.5% taken by the ten largest.

The sample comprised peripheral blood. The TCR sequence derives from a woman in her 50s in a cohort sampled during active COVID-19. The chain employs TRBV5-4 and TRBJ2-2, with a tentative D call TRBD1 (6 bases). In DNA, the CDR3 is TGTGCCAGCAGCTCCGCCCGAAACAGGGACACCGGGGAGCTGTTTTTT. Translated: CASSSARNRDTGELFF. Using reference TRBV5-4 and TRBJ2-2 for the parts outside the CDR3, the full variable domain is ETGVTQSPTHLIKTRGQQVTLRCSSQSGHNTVSWYQQALGQGPQFIFQYYREEENGRGNFPPRFSGLQFPNYSSELNVNALELDDSALYLCASSSARNRDTGELFFGEGSRLTVL.